This T cell receptor (beta chain) was recovered during a study of blood T cells in healthy people across ages (dated by TCRdb to 2013 to 2016). For the wider study: Template switching captured roughly one uniquely barcoded TCR beta cDNA molecule per two T cells in model experiments. Using the same blood draw, the study looked at two additional independent replicas of 1 million unique cDNA reads for two donors, one aged 18 to 30 and the other aged 80 or older. Donors were grouped into four age groups: young (average approximately 15 years), middle-aged (39), aged (about 60) and long-lived (over 80). Donors of different ages were randomly distributed across sequencing lanes to avoid experimental bias. Age-related changes in TCR beta repertoire diversity were measured in the study by deep sequencing normalized with unique cDNA molecular identifiers. General findings and caveats noted by the study authors: Compared with the aged group, the long-lived group had more naive CD4+ T cells, fewer expanded clones and increased TCR diversity, a pattern suggesting age selection. Bulk unsorted PBMC profiling prevented conclusive comparison of naive and antigen-experienced compartments. Observed TCR beta diversity correlated strongly with the percentage of naive T cells measured by flow cytometry. Because donor CMV infection status was unknown, age-related changes in expanded clonotypes were potentially confounded. Total diversity estimates from one million sequenced T cells were considered lower bounds and underestimates. As age increased, observed TCR beta diversity per million T cells dropped in a roughly linear way, and a significant reduction was already evident by age about 36.

Including the terminal cysteine and phenylalanine, the CDR3 comprises 19 residues. Only the CDR3 portion is preserved as DNA: 57 bases, with reading frame beginning at the first base. According to the germline V gene, CDR1 reads MDHEN and CDR2 reads SYDVKM. Trimming accounts for 6 bases at V and 0 bases at J, while the number of junction bases matched to no gene is 10. Donors were under 40 systemically healthy Caucasian individuals from Russia aged 6 to 90 years. Each donor gave about 9.7 milliliters of peripheral blood, drawn into EDTA-treated Vacutainer tubes. Ficoll-Paque density-gradient centrifugation was used to isolate PBMCs, with at least 7 million per sample. Trizol reagent was used to extract total RNA from the PBMCs, yielding at least 5 micrograms per sample. For every donor, flow cytometry on a PBMC aliquot measured the percentage of naive CD45RAhigh/CD27high T cells. To prepare the library, 5' RACE was applied. The sequencing machine was an Illumina HiSeq 2500. A second roughly 6 to 12 cycle PCR used a sample-barcoded 5' primer and a J-beta primer mix. A template-switch 5' adaptor carrying 12 random nucleotides introduced a unique molecular identifier onto each TCR beta cDNA molecule. At least 2.5 million CDR3-containing paired-end reads were obtained from each sample. First-strand cDNA synthesis was performed from all RNA using the Mint cDNA synthesis kit, with priming by a TRBC-specific oligonucleotide. Following uracil-DNA glycosylase treatment, all cDNA underwent a first 18-cycle PCR with the universal primers M1SS and BC2_uni_R. The original pipeline was this. Each sample was normalized by randomly selecting 1 million high-quality reads, each carrying a distinct molecular identifier. Reads with shared molecular identifiers were discarded instead of being binned into consensus sequences. CDR3 identification, clonotype clustering and error correction used MiTCR with a Q25 quality threshold and the strictest error-elimination algorithm. A nonparametric unseen species model with Euler transformation was used to estimate a lower bound on total TCR beta diversity. TCRdb passed the public sequencing reads through fastp at Q25 and MiXCR, retaining productive beta sequences. All rows with the same CDR3 protein become a single entry with the most common DNA and genes. It is TCRdb's table, rather than the study itself, that gives the V and J calls and clone size. The sample table lists 350,000 to 450,000 distinct CDR3 sequences, about 52% of them with a count of one. Of the sample, under 60% is held by the ten largest clones.

This clonotype appeared many times. The clone's antigen remains unknown. Per-base qualities were not stored, and no clone one base away is much larger. The receptor comes from a man in his 60s in good health. The specimen was blood. The chain is made from TRBV28 and TRBJ2-6; TRBD2 agrees with 11 junctional bases. The CDR3 region reads CASRDAGLAGRSGANVLTF. The DNA sequence is as follows: TGTGCCAGCAGGGACGCCGGACTAGCGGGCCGCTCTGGGGCCAACGTCCTGACTTTC.